This is a list of T cell receptor beta chains from one sample in a study of siplizumab effects on memory and regulatory T cells. Method: immunoSEQ multiplex PCR; TCRdb's copy keeps in-frame clones and lacks some. The sample lists about 120,000 clones, about 93% seen once, with approximately 0.17% in the top ten. The sample taken for sequencing was non-Treg CD4+ T cells sorted from blood. Receptors were obtained from a human donor in good health. Both conserved end residues are trimmed from each CDR3.

13,TRBJ1-6,TRBV7-9,ASSLVVGTNSPLH
11,TRBJ2-2,TRBV6-1,ASSGLNTGELF
13,TRBJ2-7,TRBV5-1,ASSLEALTAYEQY
11,TRBJ1-1,TRBV5-4,ASSSTGQGKAF
13,TRBJ2-6,TRBV5-1,ASGSGGLGANVLT
13,TRBJ2-1,TRBV7-2,ASSLRGPEYNEQF
11,TRBJ1-5,TRBV18,ASSQGQAQPQH
13,TRBJ2-7,TRBV28,ASSGKGGGSYEQY
12,TRBJ1-1,TRBV28,ASSGQGAPSEAF
12,TRBJ1-2,TRBV9,ASSPRGGIYGYT
10,TRBJ2-7,TRBV15,ATSREDYEQY
10,TRBJ2-3,TRBV4-1,ASSQVLDTQY
12,TRBJ2-5,TRBV18,ASSPNGGPETQY
14,TRBJ1-2,TRBV7-2,ASSFYGQGPNYGYT
16,TRBJ1-6,TRBV5-4,ASSLRTGVGSYNSPLH
12,TRBJ1-5,TRBV15,ATSRGQVNQPQH
14,TRBJ1-1,TRBV7-2,ASSLVGISTNTEAF
13,TRBJ1-5,TRBV5-5,ASSLLQGEHQPQH
13,TRBJ2-7,TRBV6-4,ASSDYDRVGYEQY
12,TRBJ2-7,TRBV2,ASSVRAGGYEQY
11,TRBJ1-5,TRBV7-2,ASSRIDNQPQH
11,TRBJ1-1,TRBV5-1,ASSLERDTEAF
16,TRBJ1-2,TRBV15,ATSRAPYGSALMGGYT
13,TRBJ1-2,TRBV2,ASSAETGAMGGYT
11,TRBJ2-3,TRBV7-3,ASSLTGADTQY
12,TRBJ2-7,TRBV6-5,ASSQTGSSYEQY
14,TRBJ2-1,TRBV15,ATSRDRSGAYNEQF
12,TRBJ2-5,TRBV19,ASSITQGVETQY
13,TRBJ1-6,TRBV7-6,ASSRLGAPNSPLH
13,TRBJ2-1,TRBV12-5,ASGTGTGGVDEQF
14,TRBJ1-6,TRBV7-2,ASSARTGSYNSPLH
12,TRBJ1-4,TRBV28,ASSPKPGQLALF
11,TRBJ2-7,TRBV30,AWLGAPSYEQY